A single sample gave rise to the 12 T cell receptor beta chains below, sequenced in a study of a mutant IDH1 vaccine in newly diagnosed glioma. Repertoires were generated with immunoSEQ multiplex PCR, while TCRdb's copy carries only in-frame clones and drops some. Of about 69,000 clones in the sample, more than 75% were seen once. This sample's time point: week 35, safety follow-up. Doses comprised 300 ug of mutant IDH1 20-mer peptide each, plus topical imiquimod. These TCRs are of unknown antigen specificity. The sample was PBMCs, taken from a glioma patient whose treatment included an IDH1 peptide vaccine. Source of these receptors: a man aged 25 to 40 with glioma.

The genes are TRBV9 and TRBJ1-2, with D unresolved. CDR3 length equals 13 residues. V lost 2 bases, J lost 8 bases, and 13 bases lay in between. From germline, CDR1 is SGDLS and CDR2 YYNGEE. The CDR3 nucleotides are TGTGCCAGCAGCGTCCTCGAGTCCTGGGGCTACACCTTC. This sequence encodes CASSVLESWGYTF.

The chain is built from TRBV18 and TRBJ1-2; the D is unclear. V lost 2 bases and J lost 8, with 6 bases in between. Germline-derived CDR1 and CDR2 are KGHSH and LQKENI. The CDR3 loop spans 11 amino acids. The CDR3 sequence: CASSPGSGYTF. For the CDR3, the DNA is TGTGCCAGCTCACCAGGGTCAGGCTACACCTTC.

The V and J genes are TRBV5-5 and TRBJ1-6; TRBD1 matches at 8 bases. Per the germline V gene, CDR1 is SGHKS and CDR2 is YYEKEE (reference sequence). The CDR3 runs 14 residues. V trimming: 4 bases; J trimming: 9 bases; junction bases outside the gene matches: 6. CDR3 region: CASSLGQAGSPLHF. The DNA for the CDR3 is TGTGCCAGCAGCCTGGGACAGGCCGGTTCACCCCTCCACTTT.

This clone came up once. CDR3 coding DNA: TGTGCCAGCTCACTTACAAACACCGGGGAGCTGTTTTTT. Translating gives CASSLTNTGELFF. This sequence joins TRBV18 and TRBJ2-2, with D uncertain. The germline V and J ends were trimmed by 4 bases and 2 bases, with 5 bases remaining between them. Germline-derived CDR1 and CDR2 are KGHSH and LQKENI. The CDR3 has 13 residues. Full variable domain (missing parts from reference TRBV18 and TRBJ2-2): NAGVMQNPRHLVRRRGQEARLRCSPMKGHSHVYWYRQLPEEGLKFMVYLQKENIIDESGMPKERFSAEFPKEGPSILRIQQVVRGDSAAYFCASSLTNTGELFFGEGSRLTVL.

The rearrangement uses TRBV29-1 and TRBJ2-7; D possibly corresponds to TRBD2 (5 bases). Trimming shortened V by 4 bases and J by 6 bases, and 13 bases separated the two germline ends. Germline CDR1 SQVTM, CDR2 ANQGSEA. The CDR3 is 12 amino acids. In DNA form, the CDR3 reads TGCAGCGTTGGATGGATTGGGAGCGAGCAGTACTTC. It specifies CSVGWIGSEQYF.

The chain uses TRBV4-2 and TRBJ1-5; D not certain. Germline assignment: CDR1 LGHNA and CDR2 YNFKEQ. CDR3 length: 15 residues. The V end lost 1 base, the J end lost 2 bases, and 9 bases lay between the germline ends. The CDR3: CASSQAGFGNQPQHF. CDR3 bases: TGTGCCAGCAGCCAAGCGGGGTTTGGCAATCAGCCCCAGCATTTT.

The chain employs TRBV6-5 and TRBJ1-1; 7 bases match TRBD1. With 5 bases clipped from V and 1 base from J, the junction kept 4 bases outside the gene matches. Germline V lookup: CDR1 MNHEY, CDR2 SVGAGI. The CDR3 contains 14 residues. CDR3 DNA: TGTGCCAGCAGTAGGACAGGTGAGAACACTGAAGCTTTCTTT. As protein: CASSRTGENTEAFF.

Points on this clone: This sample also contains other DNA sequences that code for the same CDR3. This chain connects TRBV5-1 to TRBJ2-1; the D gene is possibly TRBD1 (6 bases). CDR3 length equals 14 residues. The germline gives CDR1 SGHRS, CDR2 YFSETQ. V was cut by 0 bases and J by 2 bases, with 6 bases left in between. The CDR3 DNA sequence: TGCGCCAGCAGCTTGGGGGGGCCCTACAATGAGCAGTTCTTC. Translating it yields CASSLGGPYNEQFF.

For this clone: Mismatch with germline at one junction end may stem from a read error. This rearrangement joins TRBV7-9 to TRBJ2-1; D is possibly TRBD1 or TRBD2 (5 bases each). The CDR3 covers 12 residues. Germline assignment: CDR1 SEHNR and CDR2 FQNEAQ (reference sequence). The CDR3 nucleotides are TGTGCCAGCAGCTTAGTCCGGGACCTAGCCATCTTC. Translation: CASSLVRDLAIF.

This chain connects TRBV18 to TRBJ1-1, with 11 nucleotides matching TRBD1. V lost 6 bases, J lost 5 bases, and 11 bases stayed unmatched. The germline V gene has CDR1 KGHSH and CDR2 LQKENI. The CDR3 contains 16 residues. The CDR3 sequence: CASSPNGQGAGTEAFF. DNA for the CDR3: TGTGCCAGCTCGCCTAACGGACAGGGGGCAGGGACTGAAGCTTTCTTT.

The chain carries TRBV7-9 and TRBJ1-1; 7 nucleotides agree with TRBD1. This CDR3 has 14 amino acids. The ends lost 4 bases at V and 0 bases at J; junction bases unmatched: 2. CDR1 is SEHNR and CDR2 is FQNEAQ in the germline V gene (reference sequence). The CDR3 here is CASSSGQMNTEAFF. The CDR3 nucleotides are TGTGCCAGCAGCTCGGGACAGATGAACACTGAAGCTTTCTTT.

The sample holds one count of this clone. The CDR3 protein is CASSKKVQFDGGSDTGELFF. The CDR3 DNA is TGTGCCAGCAGCAAAAAGGTCCAGTTTGACGGGGGATCGGACACCGGGGAGCTGTTTTTT. The gene calls are TRBV21-1 and TRBJ2-2; TRBD2 is taken as the D call from the table, unchecked against the DNA. TRBV21-1 is given as a pseudogene. There are 20 residues in the CDR3.